This passage covers 25 T cell receptor beta chains from one sample sequenced in a study of identical twins. One entry per CDR3 protein, called by TCRdb with MiXCR from the 5' RACE reads. The data contain around 240,000 distinct CDR3 sequences, about 7.3% of them singletons. These data also featured in a second study, about yellow fever vaccine responses in identical twins.

Sequencing was done on a sample of memory (CD45RO+) T cells sorted from blood. These receptor sequences come from a woman between 18 and 30 years old in good health.

This clonotype appeared many times. This rearrangement joins TRBV6-5 to TRBJ2-5, with a possible D match to TRBD2 (6 bases). Trimming took 0 bases from V and 6 from J, leaving 23 bases between them. Germline CDR1 reads MNHEY; CDR2 reads SVGAGI. The CDR3 covers 18 residues. CDR3 region: CASSYSAPRVGGVKTQYF. In DNA, the CDR3 is TGTGCCAGCAGTTACTCGGCTCCAAGGGTTGGCGGGGTGAAGACCCAGTACTTC.

This clonotype was counted between two and nine times. The chain employs TRBV20-1 and TRBJ1-6; D unresolved. Germline V lookup: CDR1 DFQATT, CDR2 SNEGSKA (reference sequence). V lost 3 bases and J lost 0, with 9 bases in between. The CDR3 is made up of 15 amino acids. CDR3 sequence reads: CSASPSRSYNSPLHF. The CDR3 nucleotides are TGCAGTGCTAGTCCGTCACGCTCCTATAATTCACCCCTCCACTTT.

The gene calls are TRBV15 and TRBJ2-6; D is unclear. Trimming took 3 bases from V and 1 from J, leaving 16 bases between them. CDR3 length: 18 residues. Germline V lookup: CDR1 LNHNV, CDR2 YYDKDF (reference sequence). The chain's CDR3 is CATSRALSFGSGANVLTF. CDR3 sequence (DNA): TGTGCCACCAGCAGGGCCTTATCCTTTGGGTCTGGGGCCAACGTCCTGACTTTC.

This clonotype was counted many times. This rearrangement joins TRBV20-1 to TRBJ2-7; no clear D. The germline gives CDR1 DFQATT, CDR2 SNEGSKA (reference sequence). Trimming stripped 6 bases from V and 4 bases from J, with 10 bases between. The CDR3 totals 11 residues. The CDR3 nucleotides read TGCAGTGCCCGGGTGGGGTACGAGCAGTACTTC. This encodes CSARVGYEQYF.

This clonotype was picked up many times. This chain uses TRBV5-1 with TRBJ2-6; 10 bases line up with TRBD1. CDR1 is SGHRS, CDR2 YFSETQ, per germline. The length of the CDR3 is 19 residues. V dropped 2 bases and J dropped 0; count of bases not matched to a gene: 8. CDR3 amino acids: CASSLTLTGGTSGANVLTF. The CDR3 DNA reads TGCGCCAGCAGCTTAACTTTGACAGGGGGCACCTCTGGGGCCAACGTCCTGACTTTC.

This clonotype came up many times. The chain uses TRBV7-8 and TRBJ1-5, with D tentatively TRBD1 (6 bases). The CDR3 contains 16 residues. V was trimmed by 5 bases and J by 8 bases, leaving 22 bases between them. Germline CDR1 and CDR2: SGHVS and FQNEAQ. CDR3 DNA sequence: TGTGCCAGCAGCCAAGGACAGTCCTCGCCGGGGGAGCCCCAGCATTTT. Translated: CASSQGQSSPGEPQHF. Full variable domain (rest looked up from reference TRBV7-8 and TRBJ1-5): GAGVSQSPRYKVAKRGQDVALRCDPISGHVSLFWYQQALGQGPEFLTYFQNEAQLDKSGLPSDRFFAERPEGSVSTLKIQRTQQEDSAVYLCASSQGQSSPGEPQHFGDGTRLSIL.

This clonotype was detected only a few times. The genes are TRBV10-2 and TRBJ1-2; D is unclear. This CDR3 has 16 residues. V lost 5 bases and J lost 4, with 20 bases in between. Looked up from germline, CDR1 is WSHSY and CDR2 is SAAADI. The CDR3: CASSSGPIALVYGYTF. CDR3 bases: TGCGCCAGCAGTTCCGGGCCTATCGCCTTAGTCTATGGCTACACCTTC.

The genes are TRBV28 and TRBJ2-1, with 7 nucleotides matching TRBD2. V shed 6 bases and J 5 bases; nucleotides not matched to a gene: 10. CDR1 and CDR2 (germline): MDHEN, SYDVKM. This CDR3 has 15 residues. The CDR3 DNA follows: TGTGCCAGCAGCCCACCCGGACTAGTTAACAATGAGCAGTTCTTC. Its translation is CASSPPGLVNNEQFF.

This clonotype has at least ten counts. The V call is TRBV20-1, the J call TRBJ1-2, with D unresolved. Trimming took off 0 bases at V and 4 bases at J, with 15 bases between the two ends. Germline loops: CDR1 DFQATT, CDR2 SNEGSKA (reference sequence). CDR3 length equals 15 residues. CDR3 sequence: CSARELKGIGYGYTF. The CDR3 DNA follows: TGCAGTGCTAGAGAGTTAAAGGGTATCGGCTATGGCTACACCTTC.

V gene TRBV6-1 combines with J gene TRBJ2-3; D is perhaps TRBD2 (5 bases). Per the germline V gene, CDR1 is MNHNS and CDR2 is SASEGT. Trimming removed 7 bases from V and 14 bases from J, with 16 bases in between. CDR3 length: 11 residues. CDR3 sequence: CASTASGFSYF. The CDR3 DNA reads as TGTGCCAGCACAGCCTCGGGGTTTTCGTATTTT.

This chain uses TRBV20-1 with TRBJ2-2, with D possibly called TRBD1 or TRBD2 (5 bases each). V dropped 0 bases and J dropped 4 bases, with 9 bases sitting between them. This CDR3 comprises 14 residues. Germline V CDR1 and CDR2: DFQATT, SNEGSKA (reference sequence). The CDR3: CSAREPRGTGELFF. The CDR3 DNA follows: TGCAGTGCTAGAGAACCGAGGGGCACCGGGGAGCTGTTTTTT.

This chain joins TRBV5-6 and TRBJ2-1, with 11 bases lining up with TRBD2. V dropped 1 base and J dropped 7; count of bases not matched to a gene: 13. This CDR3 has 18 residues. Germline-derived CDR1 and CDR2 are SGHDT and YYEEEE. The CDR3: CASSLYGTSGGTLNEQFF. The CDR3 nucleotides are TGTGCCAGCAGCTTGTATGGTACTAGCGGGGGAACTTTGAATGAGCAGTTCTTC.

This clonotype was seen at least ten times. In DNA form, the CDR3 reads TGTGCCAGCAGATATCACTCCACCTTTGGGGGTGATGAGCAGTTCTTC. Protein: CASRYHSTFGGDEQFF. J is TRBJ2-1 and V is TRBV12-3 or TRBV12-4; D is possibly TRBD1 or TRBD2 (5 bases each). This CDR3 is built from 16 residues. The ends were cut back, 6 bases at V and 8 bases at J, with 23 bases in the middle.

This clonotype was detected a few times. This chain connects TRBV7-9 to TRBJ2-2; 7 nucleotides line up with TRBD2. This CDR3 comprises 16 residues. The V gene's germline CDR1 is SEHNR and CDR2 FQNEAQ (reference sequence). J lost 4 bases, V lost 4 bases, and 9 bases had no gene match. This CDR3 reads CASSSTGGGGTGELFF. CDR3 coding DNA: TGTGCCAGCAGCTCCACGGGGGGAGGCGGCACCGGGGAGCTGTTTTTT.

The genes are TRBV28 and TRBJ1-2; the D is unclear. The CDR3 runs to 13 residues. Germline CDR1 is MDHEN and CDR2 is SYDVKM. V was shortened by 2 bases and J by 12 bases, with 16 bases between the two germline ends. The CDR3 DNA reads as TGTGCCAGCAGTTTAGGTGACGACCTTCGGGACACCTTC. Its translation: CASSLGDDLRDTF.

This clonotype was observed a few times. V gene TRBV5-5 combines with J gene TRBJ2-3, with TRBD2 as a possible D gene (6 bases). The V and J ends lost 4 bases and 2 bases respectively, with 11 bases between them. The CDR3 length is 14 residues. From germline, CDR1 is SGHKS and CDR2 YYEKEE (reference sequence). The CDR3 spells CASSQRVDTDTQYF. CDR3 sequence (DNA): TGTGCCAGCAGCCAGCGGGTGGACACAGATACGCAGTATTTT.

This clonotype came up a few times. The chain employs TRBV7-8 and TRBJ2-3; TRBD2 matches 9 bases. CDR3 length: 16 residues. The J segment lost 2 bases and the V segment lost 2 bases, leaving 5 bases of the junction unmatched. Germline CDR1 and CDR2: SGHVS and FQNEAQ. CDR3 nucleotides: TGTGCCAGCAGCTTATTAGCTAGCGGGATCACAGATACGCAGTATTTT. Translated, it gives CASSLLASGITDTQYF. The full variable domain, its missing parts supplied by reference TRBV7-8 and TRBJ2-3, is GAGVSQSPRYKVAKRGQDVALRCDPISGHVSLFWYQQALGQGPEFLTYFQNEAQLDKSGLPSDRFFAERPEGSVSTLKIQRTQQEDSAVYLCASSLLASGITDTQYFGPGTRLTVL.

This clonotype was counted many times. This chain links TRBV5-1 with TRBJ1-5, with D possibly being TRBD1 (6 bases). CDR1 and CDR2 (germline): SGHRS, YFSETQ. The CDR3 has 16 residues. V lost 6 bases and J lost 5, with 21 bases in between. The CDR3 nucleotides are TGCGCCAGCACCTACAGGGTTCCTCCTGTTCATCAGCCCCAGCATTTT. It is translated as CASTYRVPPVHQPQHF.

This clonotype was observed a few times. V and J are TRBV10-3 and TRBJ2-1; the match to TRBD2 covers 8 bases. V lost 7 bases, J lost 5 bases, and 7 bases stayed unmatched. Germline assignment: CDR1 ENHRY and CDR2 SYGVKD. The CDR3 length is 14 residues. The CDR3 here is CAIMRGASNNEQFF. CDR3 DNA: TGTGCCATCATGCGGGGGGCGTCGAACAATGAGCAGTTCTTC.

This clonotype occurred many times. The chain links TRBV20-1 to TRBJ2-7, with 8 bases that match TRBD2. Germline assignment: CDR1 DFQATT and CDR2 SNEGSKA (reference sequence). V shed 0 bases and J 7 bases; nucleotides not matched to a gene: 11. This CDR3 spans 15 amino acids. CDR3 DNA sequence: TGCAGTGCTAGAGATCAAGCGGGGGATTTTGGGGAGCAGTACTTC. Its protein is CSARDQAGDFGEQYF.

This clonotype was observed at least ten times. V is TRBV29-1 and J is TRBJ1-1, with D unclear. V was clipped by 7 bases and J by 0 bases, with 15 bases between them. CDR3 length equals 14 residues. Germline V gene lookup returns CDR1 SQVTM and CDR2 ANQGSEA. The chain's CDR3 is CSALTWQLNTEAFF. The CDR3 coding sequence is TGCAGCGCCTTGACATGGCAACTGAACACTGAAGCTTTCTTT.

This clonotype was seen ten or more times. The rearrangement uses TRBV20-1 and TRBJ2-5; D gene unclear. There are 12 residues in the CDR3. The germline CDR1 and CDR2 sequences are DFQATT and SNEGSKA (reference sequence). Trimming took 5 bases from V and 0 from J, leaving 7 bases between them. The CDR3 DNA is TGCAGTGCTCCCAACAACCAAGAGACCCAGTACTTC. Residues: CSAPNNQETQYF.

This clonotype was seen ten or more times. V gene TRBV25-1 combines with J gene TRBJ1-4; possible D gene TRBD1, 6 bases. Germline CDR1 and CDR2: MGHDK and SYGVNS. The CDR3 spans 14 residues. V gave up 6 bases and J gave up 2 bases, with 10 bases separating them. CDR3 nucleotide sequence: TGTGCCAGCAGCACAGGGAGGACTAATGAAAAACTGTTTTTT. Protein sequence: CASSTGRTNEKLFF.

This clonotype was counted ten times or more. The chain has TRBV7-9 and TRBJ1-3; D ambiguous. The V gene lost 0 bases and the J gene lost 7 bases, with 4 bases spanning the gap. This CDR3 contains 12 residues. Germline V gene data show CDR1 as SEHNR and CDR2 as FQNEAQ (reference sequence). The DNA of the CDR3 is TGTGCCAGCAGCTTAGCCGGGAACACCATATATTTT. It yields the protein CASSLAGNTIYF. Filled out from reference TRBV7-9 and TRBJ1-3, the complete variable domain reads DTGVSQNPRHKITKRGQNVTFRCDPISEHNRLYWYRQTLGQGPEFLTYFQNEAQLEKSRLLSDRFSAERPKGSFSTLEIQRTEQGDSAMYLCASSLAGNTIYFGEGSWLTVV.

V and J are TRBV5-6 and TRBJ1-6; D unclear. Germline loops: CDR1 SGHDT, CDR2 YYEEEE. Trimming stripped 4 bases from V and 14 bases from J, with 16 bases between. This CDR3 region has 13 residues. The CDR3 DNA reads TGTGCCAGCAGCCTTAACCGGGCTGAGGCCCTCCACTTT. Translation gives CASSLNRAEALHF.